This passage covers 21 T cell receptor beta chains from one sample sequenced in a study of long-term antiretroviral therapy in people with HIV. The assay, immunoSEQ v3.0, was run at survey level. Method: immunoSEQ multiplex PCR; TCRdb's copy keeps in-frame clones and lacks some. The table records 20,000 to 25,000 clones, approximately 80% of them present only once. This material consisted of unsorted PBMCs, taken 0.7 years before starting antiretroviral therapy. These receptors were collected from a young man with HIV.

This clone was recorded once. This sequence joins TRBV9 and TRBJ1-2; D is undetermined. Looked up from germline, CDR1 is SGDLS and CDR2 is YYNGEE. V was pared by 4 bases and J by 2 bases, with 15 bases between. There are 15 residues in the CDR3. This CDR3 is CASSPVGRVNYGYTF. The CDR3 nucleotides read TGTGCCAGCAGCCCTGTTGGGAGGGTCAACTATGGCTACACCTTC.

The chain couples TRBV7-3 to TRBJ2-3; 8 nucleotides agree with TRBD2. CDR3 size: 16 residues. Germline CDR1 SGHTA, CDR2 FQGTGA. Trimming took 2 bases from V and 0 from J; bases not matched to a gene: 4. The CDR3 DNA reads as TGTGCCAGCAGCTTAGAGGAGCGGGGGAGCACAGATACGCAGTATTTT. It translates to CASSLEERGSTDTQYF.

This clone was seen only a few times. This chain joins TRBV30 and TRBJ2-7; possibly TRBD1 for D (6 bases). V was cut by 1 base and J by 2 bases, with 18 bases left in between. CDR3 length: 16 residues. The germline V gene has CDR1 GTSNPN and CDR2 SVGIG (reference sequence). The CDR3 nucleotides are TGTGCCTGGAGTGACAAACCAGGGGCCCTACCCTACGAGCAGTACTTC. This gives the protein CAWSDKPGALPYEQYF.

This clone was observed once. The CDR3 loop reads CASNGRLGREYEQYF. The DNA of the CDR3 is TGTGCCAGCAATGGCCGCTTGGGGCGGGAGTACGAGCAGTACTTC. V is TRBV28 and J is TRBJ2-7; 7 nucleotides match TRBD2. Looked up from germline, CDR1 is MDHEN and CDR2 is SYDVKM. This CDR3 is built from 15 residues. V dropped 7 bases and J dropped 4; count of bases not matched to a gene: 13.

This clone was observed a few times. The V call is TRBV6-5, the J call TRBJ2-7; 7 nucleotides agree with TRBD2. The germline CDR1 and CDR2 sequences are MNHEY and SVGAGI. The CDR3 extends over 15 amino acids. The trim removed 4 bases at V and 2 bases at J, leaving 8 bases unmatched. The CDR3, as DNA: TGTGCCAGCAGTTCGAGCGGGGCGGGACCCTACGAGCAGTACTTC. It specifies CASSSSGAGPYEQYF.

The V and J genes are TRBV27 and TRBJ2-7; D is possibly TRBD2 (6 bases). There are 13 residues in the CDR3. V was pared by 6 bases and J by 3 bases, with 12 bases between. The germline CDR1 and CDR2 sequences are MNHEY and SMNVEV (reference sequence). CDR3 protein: CASSPGGFYEQYF. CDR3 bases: TGTGCCAGCAGCCCCGGGGGTTTCTACGAGCAGTACTTC.

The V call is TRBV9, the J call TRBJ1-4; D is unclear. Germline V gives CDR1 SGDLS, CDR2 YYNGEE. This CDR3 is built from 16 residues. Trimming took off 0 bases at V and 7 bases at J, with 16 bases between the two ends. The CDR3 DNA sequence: TGTGCCAGCAGCGTAGCTTCAGGACCTCCGGGTGAAAAACTGTTTTTT. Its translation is CASSVASGPPGEKLFF.

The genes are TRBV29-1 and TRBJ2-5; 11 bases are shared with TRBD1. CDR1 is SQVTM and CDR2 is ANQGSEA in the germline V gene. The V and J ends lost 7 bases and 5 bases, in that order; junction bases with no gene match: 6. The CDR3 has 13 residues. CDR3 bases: TGCAGCGCCTGGACAGGGGGCCTCGAGACCCAGTACTTC. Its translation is CSAWTGGLETQYF.

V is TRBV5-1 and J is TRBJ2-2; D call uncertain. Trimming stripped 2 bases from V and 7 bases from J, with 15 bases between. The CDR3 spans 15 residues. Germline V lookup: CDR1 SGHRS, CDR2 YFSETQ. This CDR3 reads CASSLGPKAHGELFF. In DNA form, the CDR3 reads TGCGCCAGCAGCTTAGGGCCGAAGGCACACGGGGAGCTGTTTTTT.

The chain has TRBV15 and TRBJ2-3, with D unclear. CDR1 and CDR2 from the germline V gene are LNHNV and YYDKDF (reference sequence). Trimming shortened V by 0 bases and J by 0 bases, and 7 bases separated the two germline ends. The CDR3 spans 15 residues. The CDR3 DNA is TGTGCCACCAGCAGAGAAAGGCGGAGCACAGATACGCAGTATTTT. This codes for CATSRERRSTDTQYF.

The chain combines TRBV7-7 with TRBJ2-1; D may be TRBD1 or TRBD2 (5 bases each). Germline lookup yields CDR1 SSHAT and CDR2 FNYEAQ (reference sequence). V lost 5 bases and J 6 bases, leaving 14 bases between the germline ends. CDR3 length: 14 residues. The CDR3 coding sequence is TGTGCCAGCAGCATGGGACCGCTTCCCAATGAGCAGTTCTTC. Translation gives CASSMGPLPNEQFF.

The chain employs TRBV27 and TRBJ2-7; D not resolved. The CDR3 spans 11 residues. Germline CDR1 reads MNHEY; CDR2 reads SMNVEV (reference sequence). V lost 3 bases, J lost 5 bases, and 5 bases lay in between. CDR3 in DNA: TGTGCCAGCAGTTTTGGGAACGAGCAGTACTTC. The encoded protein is CASSFGNEQYF.

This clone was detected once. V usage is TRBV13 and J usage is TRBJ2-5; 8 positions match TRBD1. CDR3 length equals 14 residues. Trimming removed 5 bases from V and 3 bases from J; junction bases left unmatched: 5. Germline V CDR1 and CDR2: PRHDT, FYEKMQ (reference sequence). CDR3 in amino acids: CASSKRQGKETQYF. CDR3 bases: TGTGCCAGCAGCAAGCGACAGGGGAAAGAGACCCAGTACTTC. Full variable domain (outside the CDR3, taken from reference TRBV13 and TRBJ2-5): AAGVIQSPRHLIKEKRETATLKCYPIPRHDTVYWYQQGPGQDPQFLISFYEKMQSDKGSIPDRFSAQQFSDYHSELNMSSLELGDSALYFCASSKRQGKETQYFGPGTRLLVL.

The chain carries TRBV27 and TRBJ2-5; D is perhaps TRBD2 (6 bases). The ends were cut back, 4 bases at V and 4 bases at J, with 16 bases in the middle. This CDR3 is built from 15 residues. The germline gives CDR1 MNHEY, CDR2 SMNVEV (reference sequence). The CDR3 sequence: CASSSDGLGGETQYF. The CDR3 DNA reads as TGTGCCAGCAGTTCCGACGGCCTGGGGGGAGAGACCCAGTACTTC.

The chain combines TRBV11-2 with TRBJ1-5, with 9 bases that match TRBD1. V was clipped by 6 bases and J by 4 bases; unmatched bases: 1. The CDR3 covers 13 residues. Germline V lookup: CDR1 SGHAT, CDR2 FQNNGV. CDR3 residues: CASSGQGNQPQHF. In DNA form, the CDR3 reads TGTGCCAGCAGTGGACAGGGGAATCAGCCCCAGCATTTT.

CDR3 sequence: CASSSGGLGTQYF. CDR3 DNA: TGTGCCAGCAGCTCCGGGGGGCTGGGGACCCAGTACTTC. V usage is TRBV13 and J usage is TRBJ2-5; possibly TRBD2 for D (7 bases). Trimming removed 4 bases at V and 7 bases at J, with 13 bases between. The CDR3 has 13 amino acids. The germline CDR1 and CDR2 sequences are PRHDT and FYEKMQ (reference sequence).

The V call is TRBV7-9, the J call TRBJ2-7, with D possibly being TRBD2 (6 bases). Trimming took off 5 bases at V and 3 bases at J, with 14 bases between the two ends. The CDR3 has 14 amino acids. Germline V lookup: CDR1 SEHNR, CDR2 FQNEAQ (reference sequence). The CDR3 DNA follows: TGTGCCAGCAGCCCTCCGACCGGGGGCTACGAGCAGTACTTC. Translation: CASSPPTGGYEQYF.

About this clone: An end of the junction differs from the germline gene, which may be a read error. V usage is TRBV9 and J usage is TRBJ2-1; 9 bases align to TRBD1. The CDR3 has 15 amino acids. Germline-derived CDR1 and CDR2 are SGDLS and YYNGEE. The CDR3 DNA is TGTGCCAGCAGCGTAGGTGGGACAGGGTTCTTCGGGCTAGTCTTC. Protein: CASSVGGTGFFGLVF.

CDR3 nucleotides: TGTGCCAGCAAACAGATGAACACCGGGGAGCTGTTTTTT. Translating it yields CASKQMNTGELFF. The chain joins TRBV6-6 to TRBJ2-2; D remains ambiguous. Germline V gene lookup returns CDR1 MNHNY and CDR2 SVGAGI (reference sequence). This CDR3 contains 13 residues. The ends were cut back, 7 bases at V and 1 base at J, with 7 bases in the middle.

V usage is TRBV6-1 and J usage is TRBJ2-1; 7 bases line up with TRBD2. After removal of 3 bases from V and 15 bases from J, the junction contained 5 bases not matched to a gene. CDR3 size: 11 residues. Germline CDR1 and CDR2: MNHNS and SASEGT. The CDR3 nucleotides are TGTGCCAGCAGTGAGCTGCGGGAGTGGTTCTTC. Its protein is CASSELREWFF.

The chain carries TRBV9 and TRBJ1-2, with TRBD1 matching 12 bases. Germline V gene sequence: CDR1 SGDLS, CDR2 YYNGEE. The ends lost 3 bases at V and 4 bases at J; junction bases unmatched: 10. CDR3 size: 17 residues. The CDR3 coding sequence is TGTGCCAGCAGCGAAAGGGACAGGGGGCTTTTCCGCTATGGCTACACCTTC. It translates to CASSERDRGLFRYGYTF.